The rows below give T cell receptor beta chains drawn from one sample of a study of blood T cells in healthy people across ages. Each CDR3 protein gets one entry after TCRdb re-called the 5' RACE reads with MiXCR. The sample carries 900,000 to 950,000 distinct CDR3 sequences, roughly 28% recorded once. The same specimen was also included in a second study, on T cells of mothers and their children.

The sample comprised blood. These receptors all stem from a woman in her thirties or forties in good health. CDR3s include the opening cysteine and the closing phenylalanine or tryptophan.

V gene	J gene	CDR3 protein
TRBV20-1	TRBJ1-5	CSAGGYNQPQHF
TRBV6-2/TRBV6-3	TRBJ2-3	CASSSGTSGGPTDTQYF
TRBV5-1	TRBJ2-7	CASSSRDSPYEQYF
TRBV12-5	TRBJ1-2	CASGSGQGKRNGYTF
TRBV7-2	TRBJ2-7	CASRPGTGIYEQYF
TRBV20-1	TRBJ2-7	CSARGPQGPSHEQYF
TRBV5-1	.	CASSLMTGISYEQYF
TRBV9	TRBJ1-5	CASSVEAQGNQPQHF
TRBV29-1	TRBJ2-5	CSVVWGGAWETQYF
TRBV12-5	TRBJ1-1	CASAGRGVVTEAFF
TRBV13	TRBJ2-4	CASSYERGPRKIQYF
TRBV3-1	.	CASSYRSGQETQYF
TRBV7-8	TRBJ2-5	CASSARWETQYF
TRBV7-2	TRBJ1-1	CASSSRQGMGTEAFF
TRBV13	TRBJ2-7	CASSLRGSPYEQYF
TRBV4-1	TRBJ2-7	CASSQVAGGLDEQYF
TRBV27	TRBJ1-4	CASSPPGGQLFF
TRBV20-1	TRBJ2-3	CSASTGGKRTDTQYF
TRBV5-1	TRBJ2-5	CASSLFDYQETQYF
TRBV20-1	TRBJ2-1	CSARGGLLTSLEQFF
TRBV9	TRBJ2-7	CASSVATGGGSTYEQYF
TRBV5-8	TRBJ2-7	CVSGGVRGGSYEQYF
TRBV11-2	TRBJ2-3	CASSLERQRVGEDTQYF
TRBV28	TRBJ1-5	CASTDTGETQHF
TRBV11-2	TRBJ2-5	CASSLGTSGGARGETQYF
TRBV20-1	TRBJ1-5	CSAFVTGGGNQPQHF
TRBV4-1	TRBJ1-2	CASSQEGFGYTF
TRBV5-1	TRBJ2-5	CASRREQETQYF
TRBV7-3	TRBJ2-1	CASSLGGGLPNEQFF
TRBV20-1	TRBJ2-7	CSAWDSYSCEQYF
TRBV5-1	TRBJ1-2	CASSLDSGRLDGYTF
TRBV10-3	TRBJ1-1	CAISESADLNTEAFF
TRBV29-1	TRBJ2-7	CSVAGQVAEQYF
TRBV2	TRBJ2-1	CASSVLAGSGNEQFF
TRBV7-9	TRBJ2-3	CASSLGTGDTQYF
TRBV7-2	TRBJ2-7	CASSTRGTRPYEQYF
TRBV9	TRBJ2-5	CASGYSSGQETQYF